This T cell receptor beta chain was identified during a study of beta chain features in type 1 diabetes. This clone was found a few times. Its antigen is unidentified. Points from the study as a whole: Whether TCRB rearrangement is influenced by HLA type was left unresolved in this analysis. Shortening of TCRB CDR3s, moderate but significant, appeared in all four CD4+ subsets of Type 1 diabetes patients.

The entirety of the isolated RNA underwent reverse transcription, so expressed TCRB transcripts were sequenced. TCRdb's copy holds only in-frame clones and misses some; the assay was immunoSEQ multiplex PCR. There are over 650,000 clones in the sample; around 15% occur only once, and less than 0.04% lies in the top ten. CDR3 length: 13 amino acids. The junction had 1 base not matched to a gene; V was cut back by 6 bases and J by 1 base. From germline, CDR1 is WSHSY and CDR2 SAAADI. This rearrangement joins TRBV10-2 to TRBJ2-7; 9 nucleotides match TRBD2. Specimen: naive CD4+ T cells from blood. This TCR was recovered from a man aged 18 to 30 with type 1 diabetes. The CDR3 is CASRTSGSYEQYF. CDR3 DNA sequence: TGCGCCAGCAGGACTAGCGGATCCTACGAGCAGTACTTC.